This T cell receptor beta chain came from a study of blood T cell repertoires in COVID-19. With V trimmed by 1 base and J by 5 bases, 4 bases remained unmatched. The germline V gene encodes CDR1 MGHRA and CDR2 YSYEKL. The CDR3 sequence is 14 residues long. The table came from immunoSEQ multiplex PCR; TCRdb's copy has only in-frame clones and leaves some out. Of over 250,000 clones listed, 80% to 90% are singletons. The V and J genes are TRBV4-1 and TRBJ2-5, with TRBD2 identical over 7 bases. The receptor was derived from a woman under 30 who had recovered from COVID-19. Sequenced sample: PBMCs or T cells enriched from blood (not recorded which). The CDR3 spells CASSQVGGGETQYF. DNA of the CDR3: TGCGCCAGCAGCCAAGTGGGGGGAGGGGAGACCCAGTACTTC.